This record concerns one TCR beta chain sequence. TCRdb keeps only in-frame clones here, not all; method: immunoSEQ multiplex PCR. Of under 400,000 clones listed, almost 90% were seen once; the top ten hold about 6.5%. The sample originates from a study of blood T cell repertoires in COVID-19. Study background: PBMCs, B-cell-depleted T cells, or T cells were the source of the cDNA or gDNA that made up the material.

CDR1 is KGHDR, CDR2 SFDVKD, per germline. The CDR3 is 12 residues long. V lost 10 bases and J lost 1, with 9 bases in between. V gene TRBV24-1 combines with J gene TRBJ1-1, with D possibly matching TRBD1 (5 bases). The TCR originated in a man aged 18 to 30 with active or convalescent COVID-19. The sample consisted of peripheral blood. In DNA, the CDR3 is TGTGCCACGACCGGGGGGAACACTGAAGCTTTCTTT. This sequence encodes CATTGGNTEAFF.